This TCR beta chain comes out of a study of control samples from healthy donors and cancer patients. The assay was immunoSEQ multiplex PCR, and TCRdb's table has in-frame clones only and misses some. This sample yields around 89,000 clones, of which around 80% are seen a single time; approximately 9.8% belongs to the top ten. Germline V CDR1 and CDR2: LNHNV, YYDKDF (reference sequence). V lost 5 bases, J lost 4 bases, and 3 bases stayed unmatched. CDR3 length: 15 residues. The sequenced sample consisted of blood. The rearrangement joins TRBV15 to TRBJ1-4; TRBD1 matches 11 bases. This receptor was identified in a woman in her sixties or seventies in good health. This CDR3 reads CATSSGQGVNEKLFF. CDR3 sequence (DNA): TGTGCCACCAGCTCGGGACAGGGGGTTAATGAAAAACTGTTTTTT.